The clone carrying this T cell receptor beta chain was detected many times. RNA transcripts served as the template for amplifying TCR beta CDR3 regions. The study used the HTBI primer set for a first-round RT-PCR of the TCR CDR3. Each CDR3 protein gets one entry after TCRdb re-called the multiplex PCR reads with MiXCR. The sample has 370,000 or so distinct CDR3 sequences, roughly 25% seen once. Absence of ophthalmopathy progression within 18 months defined stable Graves' hyperthyroidism. Uncontrolled infection, other autoimmune disease, pregnancy or lactation disqualified patients from enrolment. Diagnosing involved the use of clinical symptoms, serum thyroxine and TRAb, thyroid ultrasound and orbital computed tomography. The source of the PBMCs was less than 12 ml of fresh peripheral blood. This sample was included in a study of T cells in Graves' hyperthyroidism and ophthalmopathy. From germline, CDR1 is KGHSH and CDR2 LQKENI. The CDR3 runs to 13 residues. V was trimmed by 1 base and J by 3 bases, leaving 7 bases between them.

The chain couples TRBV18 to TRBJ2-7; D gene unclear. The TCR originated in a middle-aged man with Graves' hyperthyroidism. Sequenced sample: blood. The CDR3, as DNA: TGTGCCAGCTCACCACGGCAGGACTACGAGCAGTACTTC. Amino acids: CASSPRQDYEQYF.